The rows below give T cell receptor beta chains drawn from one sample of a study of T cells after yellow fever vaccination. One entry per CDR3 protein, called by TCRdb with MiXCR from the 5' RACE reads. The sample gives about 360,000 distinct CDR3 sequences, 6.2% of which show up once; about 15% is in the top ten. The sequenced sample was PBMCs, obtained 5 days after the yellow fever booster vaccination. These receptors all come from a man aged 25 to 40 who received the YFV17D yellow fever vaccine. The CDR3 runs from the conserved cysteine through the conserved F or W. The D gene is left open where the match is weak. Clone size is given for some rows only: seen once, a few or many times, or a class if the clone is expanded.

>15|TRBJ2-1|TRBD1|few|TRBV6-2/TRBV6-3
CASLDRTGSYNEQFF
TGTGCCAGCCTGGACCGGACAGGTTCCTACAATGAGCAGTTCTTC
>13|TRBJ2-1|NA|many|TRBV20-1
CSAIPGLYNEQFF
TGCAGTGCTATTCCCGGACTGTACAATGAGCAGTTCTTC
>17|TRBJ2-5|TRBD1|NA|TRBV20-1
CSASPWTGQASQETQYF
TGCAGTGCTAGTCCCTGGACGGGACAGGCCTCCCAAGAGACCCAGTACTTC
>15|TRBJ2-1|NA|few|TRBV6-5
CASSYSDPSYNEQFF
TGTGCCAGCAGTTACTCTGACCCTTCCTACAATGAGCAGTTCTTC
>16|TRBJ2-2|TRBD1|NA|TRBV6-1
CASSTLTGWSTGELFF
TGTGCCAGCAGTACCCTGACAGGGTGGTCCACCGGGGAGCTGTTTTTT
>14|TRBJ2-4|TRBD1|few|TRBV12-3/TRBV12-4
CASSFRHGQDIQYF
TGTGCCAGCAGTTTCCGCCACGGACAGGACATTCAGTACTTC
>15|TRBJ1-1|NA|many|TRBV24-1
CATSEGGRGNTEAFF
TGTGCCACCAGTGAGGGGGGGCGCGGAAACACTGAAGCTTTCTTT
>15|TRBJ2-7|TRBD1|NA|TRBV28
CASREQGAPSYEQYF
TGTGCCAGCAGAGAACAGGGGGCGCCCTCCTACGAGCAGTACTTC
>23|TRBJ2-7|TRBD1|NA|TRBV25-1
CASSIPRSPVRATGGETRGEQYF
TGTGCCAGCAGTATCCCCCGTAGCCCTGTGCGTGCGACAGGGGGCGAGACTAGAGGCGAGCAGTACTTC
>16|TRBJ1-1|NA|few|TRBV15
CATSRGLQRGNTEAFF
TGTGCCACCAGCAGAGGCCTGCAGCGGGGAAACACTGAAGCTTTCTTT
>15|TRBJ2-1|TRBD2|few|TRBV20-1
CSATLAGGLKNEQFF
TGCAGTGCCACCCTAGCGGGAGGGCTCAAAAATGAGCAGTTCTTC
>16|TRBJ2-1|TRBD2|few|TRBV4-3
CASSQLSGIGFNEQFF
TGCGCCAGCAGCCAACTTAGCGGGATCGGCTTCAATGAGCAGTTCTTC